Following are 24 T cell receptor beta chains from one sample sequenced in a study of OX40 agonist ivuxolimab in advanced cancers. The protocol was immunoSEQ multiplex PCR, while the TCRdb copy is restricted to in-frame clones and leaves out a portion. The table records around 90,000 clones, around 87% of them present only once. Material: CD4+ or CD8+ T cells sorted from blood, obtained in a trial of the OX40 agonist ivuxolimab. Source of these receptors: an adult with an advanced solid tumor such as melanoma, head and neck, liver or kidney cancer.

This clone was recorded once. The chain is built from TRBV4-3 and TRBJ2-1; no clear D. V was shortened by 0 bases and J by 9 bases, with 6 bases between the two germline ends. The CDR3 has 12 residues. The germline CDR1 and CDR2 sequences are LGHNA and YSLEER. CDR3 nucleotides: TGCGCCAGCAGCCAAGAAGGTGGTGAGCAGTTCTTC. This encodes CASSQEGGEQFF.

The V and J genes are TRBV7-2 and TRBJ1-1; 8 nucleotides line up with TRBD1. This CDR3 has 14 amino acids. CDR1 and CDR2 from the germline V gene are SGHTA and FQGNSA. With V trimmed by 5 bases and J by 5 bases, 7 bases remained unmatched. CDR3 in amino acids: CASSLDRGGTEAFF. In DNA, the CDR3 is TGTGCCAGCAGCCTCGACAGGGGTGGAACTGAAGCTTTCTTT.

This clone was recorded only once. V gene TRBV7-7 combines with J gene TRBJ2-7; 7 bases match TRBD1. The ends lost 2 bases at V and 5 bases at J; junction bases unmatched: 3. Germline V lookup: CDR1 SSHAT, CDR2 FNYEAQ (reference sequence). This CDR3 spans 13 amino acids. The CDR3 protein is CASSLIGQDEQYF. The CDR3 region has the DNA TGTGCCAGCAGCTTAATTGGACAGGACGAGCAGTACTTC.

V and J are TRBV19 and TRBJ1-4; the match to TRBD1 covers 8 bases. Per germline, CDR1 LNHDA and CDR2 SQIVND (reference sequence). After removal of 7 bases from V and 7 bases from J, the junction contained 11 bases not matched to a gene. This CDR3 is 15 amino acids long. The CDR3 region is CASTQRDRTTEKLFF. The CDR3 nucleotides are TGTGCCAGTACCCAACGGGACAGGACGACTGAAAAACTGTTTTTT.

The chain carries TRBV7-8 and TRBJ1-3; no clear D gene. The CDR3 spans 14 residues. Looked up from germline, CDR1 is SGHVS and CDR2 is FQNEAQ. Trimming cost V 5 bases and J 0 bases, with 8 bases left between them. The CDR3 region is CASSPGGSGNTIYF. The CDR3 bases are TGTGCCAGCAGCCCCGGTGGCTCTGGAAACACCATATATTTT.

The V call is TRBV7-3, the J call TRBJ2-7; no clear D gene. The V end was cut by 1 base, the J end by 6 bases, with 7 bases between. Germline lookup yields CDR1 SGHTA and CDR2 FQGTGA. CDR3 size: 12 residues. CDR3 in DNA: TGTGCCAGCAGCTTAATTGGGATCGAGCAGTACTTC. Its translation is CASSLIGIEQYF.

The V gene is TRBV4-2, the J gene TRBJ2-7; D is uncertain. This CDR3 is 12 amino acids long. Germline V gene lookup returns CDR1 LGHNA and CDR2 YNFKEQ. V lost 0 bases to trimming and J lost 6 bases, with 6 bases between them. The chain's CDR3 is CASSQETSEQYF. The CDR3 nucleotides read TGTGCCAGCAGCCAAGAGACTTCCGAGCAGTACTTC.

This clone has only one observation. This chain uses TRBV30 with TRBJ1-4; the D is unclear. The CDR3 runs 15 residues. V was trimmed by 0 bases and J by 2 bases, leaving 10 bases between them. CDR1 is GTSNPN, CDR2 SVGIG, per germline (reference sequence). This CDR3 is CAWSVGAGTNEKLFF. CDR3 DNA sequence: TGTGCCTGGAGTGTGGGTGCGGGGACTAATGAAAAACTGTTTTTT. Filled out from reference TRBV30 and TRBJ1-4, the complete variable domain reads SQTIHQWPATLVQPVGSPLSLECTVEGTSNPNLYWYRQAAGRGLQLLFYSVGIGQISSEVPQNLSASRPQDRQFILSSKKLLLSDSGFYLCAWSVGAGTNEKLFFGSGTQLSVL.

This clone has a single count. The J gene is TRBJ1-1, the V gene TRBV4-3; a weak D match, TRBD1 (6 bases). Between the trimmed V and J ends, which lost 0 bases and 7 bases, there was a span of 21 bases. This CDR3 region has 17 residues. Germline CDR1 is LGHNA and CDR2 is YSLEER. The CDR3 sequence is CASSQDGLGHPQLEAFF. In DNA form, the CDR3 reads TGCGCCAGCAGCCAAGACGGATTGGGACACCCACAGCTTGAAGCTTTCTTT.

This chain links TRBV28 with TRBJ1-1; 8 positions agree with TRBD1. The CDR3 totals 14 residues. Germline V gives CDR1 MDHEN, CDR2 SYDVKM. The V segment lost 6 bases and the J segment 2 bases; nucleotides outside the gene matches: 5. CDR3: CASRRQGRNTEAFF. CDR3 bases: TGTGCCAGCAGGAGACAGGGGAGAAACACTGAAGCTTTCTTT. Together with reference TRBV28 and TRBJ1-1, the CDR3 gives the full variable domain: DVKVTQSSRYLVKRTGEKVFLECVQDMDHENMFWYRQDPGLGLRLIYFSYDVKMKEKGDIPEGYSVSREKKERFSLILESASTNQTSMYLCASRRQGRNTEAFFGQGTRLTVV.

This chain's CDR3 is CASSLETPRDSPLHF. The DNA of the CDR3 is TGTGCCAGCAGTTTAGAGACCCCGCGGGATTCACCCCTCCACTTT. The V call is TRBV2, the J call TRBJ1-6; D uncertain. This CDR3 comprises 15 residues. Germline V lookup: CDR1 SNHLY, CDR2 FYNNEI. Trimming removed 5 bases at V and 8 bases at J, with 16 bases between.

The chain carries TRBV5-1 and TRBJ2-7; possibly TRBD1 or TRBD2 for D (5 bases each). The V and J ends lost 0 bases and 4 bases respectively, with 11 bases between them. The germline CDR1 and CDR2 sequences are SGHRS and YFSETQ. This CDR3 spans 14 amino acids. In DNA form, the CDR3 reads TGCGCCAGCAGCTTGGGGGACCCACCTTACGAGCAGTACGTC. Its protein is CASSLGDPPYEQYV.

The rearrangement links TRBV6-4 to TRBJ2-6, with D possibly being TRBD1 (5 bases). The germline V gene encodes CDR1 MRHNA and CDR2 SNTAGT. Trimming cost V 4 bases and J 0 bases, with 10 bases left between them. The CDR3 is 16 amino acids. DNA of the CDR3: TGTGCCAGCAGTGCACAGGCCCTCTCTGGGGCCAACGTCCTGACTTTC. The encoded protein is CASSAQALSGANVLTF.

The gene calls are TRBV6-1 and TRBJ1-1, with a weak D call TRBD1 (6 bases). The germline V and J ends were trimmed by 6 bases and 0 bases, with 14 bases remaining between them. The germline CDR1 and CDR2 sequences are MNHNS and SASEGT. This CDR3 spans 15 amino acids. DNA for the CDR3: TGTGCCAGCAGCCGGGACACGCGCTTGAACACTGAAGCTTTCTTT. The encoded protein is CASSRDTRLNTEAFF.

The CDR3 loop is CASRAWGGPSYNEQFF. The CDR3 DNA sequence: TGTGCCAGCAGAGCCTGGGGGGGTCCCTCTTACAATGAGCAGTTCTTC. This rearrangement joins TRBV27 to TRBJ2-1; 7 nucleotides match TRBD2. The CDR3 sequence is 16 residues long. The V and J ends lost 6 bases and 4 bases, in that order; junction bases with no gene match: 12. Germline CDR1 and CDR2: MNHEY and SMNVEV (reference sequence).

The rearrangement uses TRBV9 and TRBJ1-1; D may be TRBD1 (5 bases). This CDR3 is 14 amino acids long. Germline CDR1 and CDR2: SGDLS and YYNGEE. V was shortened by 0 bases and J by 0 bases, with 6 bases between the two germline ends. The CDR3 reads CASSVGGMNTEAFF. The DNA for the CDR3 is TGTGCCAGCAGCGTAGGGGGCATGAACACTGAAGCTTTCTTT.

Concerning this clone itself: The junction differs from germline at one of its ends, possibly a read error. The chain joins TRBV30 to TRBJ2-1, with D possibly being TRBD2 (6 bases). Germline V gives CDR1 GTSNPN, CDR2 SVGIG (reference sequence). This CDR3 has 13 amino acids. CDR3 region: CAWGVLADNEQFF. The CDR3 bases are TGTGCCTGGGGTGTACTAGCAGACAATGAGCAGTTCTTC. The full variable domain, its missing parts supplied by reference TRBV30 and TRBJ2-1, is SQTIHQWPATLVQPVGSPLSLECTVEGTSNPNLYWYRQAAGRGLQLLFYSVGIGQISSEVPQNLSASRPQDRQFILSSKKLLLSDSGFYLCAWGVLADNEQFFGPGTRLTVL.

The V call is TRBV11-2, the J call TRBJ2-3, with TRBD2 matching 7 bases. Germline lookup yields CDR1 SGHAT and CDR2 FQNNGV. V gave up 3 bases and J gave up 4 bases; unmatched junction bases: 4. The CDR3 is made up of 14 amino acids. The CDR3 bases are TGTGCCAGCAGCTTGGTGGGAGGGGCAGATACGCAGTATTTT. It is translated as CASSLVGGADTQYF.

The chain uses TRBV6-5 and TRBJ2-7; the D gene is possibly TRBD2 (5 bases). From germline, CDR1 is MNHEY and CDR2 SVGAGI. The V gene lost 5 bases and the J gene lost 2 bases, with 10 bases spanning the gap. This CDR3 comprises 13 residues. CDR3 residues: CASSPDGAYEQYV. The CDR3 DNA is TGTGCCAGCAGTCCCGACGGGGCCTACGAGCAGTACGTC.

The chain recombines TRBV27 with TRBJ2-7, with D possibly called TRBD1 or TRBD2 (5 bases each). The germline CDR1 and CDR2 sequences are MNHEY and SMNVEV (reference sequence). This CDR3 spans 14 amino acids. Deletions cut 9 bases from V and 0 bases from J, with 15 bases between. As DNA, the CDR3 is TGTGCCAGGGACCGGGACGTAAGCTCCTACGAGCAGTACGTC. It encodes CARDRDVSSYEQYV.

The chain has TRBV11-3 and TRBJ2-3; 8 positions match TRBD2. After removal of 5 bases from V and 2 bases from J, the junction contained 3 bases not matched to a gene. This CDR3 has 14 amino acids. Germline CDR1 and CDR2: SGHNT and YENEEA. The CDR3 sequence: CASSRGGNTDTQYF. In DNA, the CDR3 is TGTGCCAGCAGCCGGGGGGGGAACACAGATACGCAGTATTTT.

The chain couples TRBV6-1 to TRBJ1-2; 10 bases agree with TRBD1. The CDR3 is made up of 15 amino acids. CDR1 and CDR2 from the germline V gene are MNHNS and SASEGT. V dropped 8 bases and J dropped 4; count of bases not matched to a gene: 10. This chain's CDR3 is CASVPGQGTGYGYTF. In nucleotides, the CDR3 is TGTGCCAGCGTCCCGGGACAGGGGACAGGCTATGGCTACACCTTC.

This clone showed up just a few times. The rearrangement links TRBV7-8 to TRBJ1-5, with 8 bases fitting TRBD1. The germline V gene encodes CDR1 SGHVS and CDR2 FQNEAQ. The CDR3 has 15 amino acids. V shed 5 bases and J 6 bases; nucleotides not matched to a gene: 9. In DNA, the CDR3 is TGTGCCAGCAGCGTGACTGGACAGGGTCGTCAGCCCCAGCATTTT. Protein sequence: CASSVTGQGRQPQHF.

The DNA for the CDR3 is TGTGCCTGGAGTGTATGGGGGGGAGGTGATTCACCCCTCCACTTT. Translated: CAWSVWGGGDSPLHF. J is TRBJ1-6 and V is TRBV30; TRBD1 is a possible D gene (5 bases). The germline CDR1 and CDR2 sequences are GTSNPN and SVGIG (reference sequence). Trimming cost V 0 bases and J 8 bases, with 14 bases left between them. This CDR3 contains 15 residues.